One sample yielded the 17 T cell receptor beta chains listed below, sequenced in a study of T cells after yellow fever vaccination. TCRdb redid the calling of the 5' RACE reads with MiXCR, one entry per CDR3 protein. The sample yields 300,000 or so distinct CDR3 sequences, roughly 9% seen once. The sample was CD4+ T cells sorted from PBMCs, taken 5 days after the yellow fever booster vaccination. These TCRs come from a man younger than 35 who received the YFV17D yellow fever vaccine.

This clonotype was observed a handful of times. V and J are TRBV7-9 and TRBJ1-2; possibly TRBD1 for D (6 bases). Trimming left V 4 bases short and J 8 bases short, with 14 bases between. From germline, CDR1 is SEHNR and CDR2 FQNEAQ (reference sequence). The CDR3 extends over 13 amino acids. The CDR3 loop reads CASSSWTAQGYTF. CDR3 in DNA: TGTGCCAGCAGCTCATGGACAGCCCAGGGCTACACCTTC.

This clonotype was detected a few times. CDR3 DNA sequence: TGCGCCAGCAGCACTATACTAGAGTACCAAGAGACCCAGTACTTC. Protein sequence: CASSTILEYQETQYF. The chain couples TRBV5-1 to TRBJ2-5; D may be TRBD2 (5 bases). This CDR3 has 15 residues. Germline V gene data show CDR1 as SGHRS and CDR2 as YFSETQ. V was trimmed by 4 bases and J by 0 bases, leaving 13 bases between them.

This clonotype was observed a few times. The chain joins TRBV20-1 to TRBJ1-2; D might be TRBD1 (5 bases). The germline CDR1 and CDR2 sequences are DFQATT and SNEGSKA (reference sequence). CDR3 length: 12 amino acids. Deletions cut 6 bases from V and 7 bases from J, with 15 bases between. This CDR3 is CSADTDSRGYTF. The CDR3 coding sequence is TGCAGTGCGGATACTGACAGTCGTGGCTACACCTTC.

This clonotype has ten or more counts. This chain joins TRBV7-8 and TRBJ2-5, with 8 positions matching TRBD2. Germline V CDR1 and CDR2: SGHVS, FQNEAQ. This CDR3 is built from 16 residues. After removal of 4 bases from V and 5 bases from J, the junction contained 12 bases not matched to a gene. In DNA, the CDR3 is TGTGCCAGCAGCTGGGAGCCGGGACGCGGGGGGGAGACCCAGTACTTC. Translated, it gives CASSWEPGRGGETQYF.

This clonotype was counted a few times. This sequence joins TRBV11-2 and TRBJ1-6; D ambiguous. In germline, CDR1 is SGHAT, CDR2 FQNNGV. V lost 2 bases and J 7 bases, leaving 12 bases between the germline ends. The CDR3 has 15 residues. The CDR3 here is CASSLHPGSNSPLHF. The CDR3 region has the DNA TGTGCCAGCAGCTTACATCCGGGTAGCAATTCACCCCTCCACTTT.

This clonotype has a handful of counts. The chain uses TRBV4-3 and TRBJ1-3; D is possibly TRBD1 (5 bases). V lost 0 bases and J 2 bases, leaving 8 bases between the germline ends. Germline V gene lookup returns CDR1 LGHNA and CDR2 YSLEER. The CDR3 totals 15 residues. The CDR3 DNA sequence: TGCGCCAGCAGCCAAGAAGGGACGGCTGGAAACACCATATATTTT. This sequence encodes CASSQEGTAGNTIYF.

This clonotype was seen repeatedly, ten times or more. This sequence joins TRBV12-3 or TRBV12-4 and TRBJ1-5; D ambiguous. V lost 5 bases to trimming and J lost 0 bases, with 8 bases between them. The CDR3 is 14 residues long. The CDR3 reads CASSTAYSNQPQHF. Written as DNA, the CDR3 is TGTGCCAGCAGTACAGCCTATAGCAATCAGCCCCAGCATTTT.

The chain employs TRBV7-2 and TRBJ2-1; 11 nucleotides line up with TRBD2. The V gene end was trimmed by 3 bases and the J gene end by 10 bases; junction bases not matched to a gene: 8. The CDR3 is 15 amino acids. Germline CDR1 SGHTA, CDR2 FQGNSA. CDR3 residues: CASSFSTSGGEEQFF. The CDR3 DNA follows: TGTGCCAGCAGCTTTTCTACTAGCGGGGGCGAGGAGCAGTTCTTC.

This clonotype came up a few times. The J gene is TRBJ2-5, the V gene TRBV9; D possibly corresponds to TRBD2 (5 bases). This CDR3 is built from 13 residues. The V gene's germline CDR1 is SGDLS and CDR2 YYNGEE. V was pared by 0 bases and J by 7 bases, with 10 bases between. The CDR3 coding sequence is TGTGCCAGCAGCGTAGAAGGGAGCGGGACCCAGTACTTC. Translated: CASSVEGSGTQYF. Filled out from reference TRBV9 and TRBJ2-5, the complete variable domain reads DSGVTQTPKHLITATGQRVTLRCSPRSGDLSVYWYQQSLDQGLQFLIQYYNGEERAKGNILERFSAQQFPDLHSELNLSSLELGDSALYFCASSVEGSGTQYFGPGTRLLVL.

A few counts support this clonotype. This rearrangement joins TRBV5-1 to TRBJ2-2, with no clear D. The CDR3 is 14 amino acids. Germline loops: CDR1 SGHRS, CDR2 YFSETQ. Trimming took off 0 bases at V and 5 bases at J, with 8 bases between the two ends. For the CDR3, the DNA is TGCGCCAGCAGCTTGGATCCCGGAACCGGGGAGCTGTTTTTT. Its translation: CASSLDPGTGELFF.

This clonotype was seen ten or more times. The CDR3 DNA sequence: TGTGCCAGCAGTGGGACCGCGGGGACCCAGTACTTC. Its protein product is CASSGTAGTQYF. The chain couples TRBV12-3 or TRBV12-4 to TRBJ2-5; D may be TRBD1 or TRBD2 (5 bases each). The CDR3 is 12 amino acids. V shed 5 bases and J shed 7 bases, with 11 bases lying between them.

This clonotype was observed a handful of times. The chain employs TRBV5-6 and TRBJ1-6; D possibly corresponds to TRBD1 (5 bases). V lost 0 bases and J lost 0, with 10 bases in between. Germline CDR1 is SGHDT and CDR2 is YYEEEE. This CDR3 is 17 amino acids long. The CDR3 bases are TGTGCCAGCAGCTTGGCGGGGCCCAACTCCTATAATTCACCCCTCCACTTT. Its translation is CASSLAGPNSYNSPLHF.

The rearrangement links TRBV5-5 to TRBJ2-7, with TRBD1 matching 9 bases. Germline CDR1 SGHKS, CDR2 YYEKEE (reference sequence). V lost 5 bases to trimming and J lost 3 bases; unmatched junction nucleotides: 15. The CDR3 sequence is 17 residues long. As DNA, the CDR3 is TGTGCCAGCAGACACCCGGGACAGGGATTCGCAGTCTACGAGCAGTACTTC. Encoded protein: CASRHPGQGFAVYEQYF.

CDR3 sequence: CAISESTGETEAFF. In DNA form, the CDR3 reads TGTGCCATCAGTGAGTCGACAGGGGAAACTGAAGCTTTCTTT. The genes are TRBV10-3 and TRBJ1-1; 8 bases are shared with TRBD1. V gave up 0 bases and J gave up 5 bases; unmatched junction bases: 2. Germline assignment: CDR1 ENHRY and CDR2 SYGVKD. The CDR3 runs to 14 residues.

V and J are TRBV10-3 and TRBJ1-2, with D possibly matching TRBD1 (6 bases). Germline CDR1 and CDR2: ENHRY and SYGVKD. Between the trimmed V and J ends, which lost 11 bases and 0 bases, there was a span of 16 bases. The CDR3 totals 14 residues. The chain's CDR3 is CAATAGATNYGYTF. The CDR3, as DNA: TGTGCCGCCACCGCAGGGGCTACTAACTATGGCTACACCTTC.

This clonotype appeared a few times. The CDR3 DNA reads as TGTGCCAGCAGTTACTCCTCTGGACAGGGGCTGGATGAGCAGTTCTTC. Protein sequence: CASSYSSGQGLDEQFF. The V gene is TRBV6-5, the J gene TRBJ2-1; 9 bases are a match to TRBD1. CDR3 length: 16 amino acids. The V segment lost 0 bases and the J segment 8 bases; nucleotides outside the gene matches: 8. CDR1 is MNHEY and CDR2 is SVGAGI in the germline V gene.

The chain is built from TRBV5-1 and TRBJ2-2; D ambiguous. V was trimmed by 2 bases and J by 0 bases, leaving 11 bases between them. Per germline, CDR1 SGHRS and CDR2 YFSETQ. CDR3 length: 16 amino acids. In DNA form, the CDR3 reads TGCGCCAGCAGCTTAATAACGAGGCCGAACACCGGGGAGCTGTTTTTT. Amino acids: CASSLITRPNTGELFF.